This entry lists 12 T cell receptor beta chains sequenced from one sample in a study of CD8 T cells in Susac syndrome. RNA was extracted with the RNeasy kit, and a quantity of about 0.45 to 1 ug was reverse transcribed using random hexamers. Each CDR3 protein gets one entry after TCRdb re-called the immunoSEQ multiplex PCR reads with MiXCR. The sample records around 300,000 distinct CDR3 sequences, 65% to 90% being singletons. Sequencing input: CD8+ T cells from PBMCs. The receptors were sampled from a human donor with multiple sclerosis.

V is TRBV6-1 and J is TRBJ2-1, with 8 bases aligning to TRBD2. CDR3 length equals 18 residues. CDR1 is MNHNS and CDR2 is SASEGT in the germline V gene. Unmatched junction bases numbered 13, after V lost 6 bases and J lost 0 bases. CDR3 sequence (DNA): TGTGCCAGCAGCCCTCTTTCGGCTAGCGGGTTCTCCTACAATGAGCAGTTCTTC. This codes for CASSPLSASGFSYNEQFF.

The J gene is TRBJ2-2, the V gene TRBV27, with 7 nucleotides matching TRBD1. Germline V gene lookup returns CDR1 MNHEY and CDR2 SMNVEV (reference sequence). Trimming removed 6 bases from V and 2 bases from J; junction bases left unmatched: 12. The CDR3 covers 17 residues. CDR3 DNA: TGTGCCAGCAGCGACGAGGGGGCCGGGGTTAACACCGGGGAGCTGTTTTTT. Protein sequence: CASSDEGAGVNTGELFF.

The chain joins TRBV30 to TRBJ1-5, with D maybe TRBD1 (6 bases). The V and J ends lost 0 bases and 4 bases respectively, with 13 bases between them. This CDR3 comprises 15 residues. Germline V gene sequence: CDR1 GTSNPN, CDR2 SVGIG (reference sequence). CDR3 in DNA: TGTGCCTGGAGTGTAAAGGCAGGGGCGAATCAGCCCCAGCATTTT. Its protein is CAWSVKAGANQPQHF.

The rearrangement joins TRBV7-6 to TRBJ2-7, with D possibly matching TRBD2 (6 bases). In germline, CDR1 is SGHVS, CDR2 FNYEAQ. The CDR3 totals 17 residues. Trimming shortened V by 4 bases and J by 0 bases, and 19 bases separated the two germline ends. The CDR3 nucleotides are TGTGCCAGCAGCTCTCTCCCTACGCGGGATTACTCCTACGAGCAGTACTTC. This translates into CASSSLPTRDYSYEQYF.

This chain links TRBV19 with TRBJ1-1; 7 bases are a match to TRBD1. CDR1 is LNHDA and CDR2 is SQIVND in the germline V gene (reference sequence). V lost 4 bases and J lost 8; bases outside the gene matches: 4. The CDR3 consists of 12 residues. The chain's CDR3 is CASSSGQVEAFF. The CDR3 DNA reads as TGTGCCAGTAGTAGCGGACAGGTGGAAGCTTTCTTT.

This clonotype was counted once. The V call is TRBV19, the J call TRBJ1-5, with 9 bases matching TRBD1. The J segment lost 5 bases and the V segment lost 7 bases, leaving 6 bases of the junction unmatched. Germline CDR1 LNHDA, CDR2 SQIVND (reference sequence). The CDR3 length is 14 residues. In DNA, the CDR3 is TGTGCCAGTACCCTGGACAGGGGCTATCAGCCCCAGCATTTT. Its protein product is CASTLDRGYQPQHF.

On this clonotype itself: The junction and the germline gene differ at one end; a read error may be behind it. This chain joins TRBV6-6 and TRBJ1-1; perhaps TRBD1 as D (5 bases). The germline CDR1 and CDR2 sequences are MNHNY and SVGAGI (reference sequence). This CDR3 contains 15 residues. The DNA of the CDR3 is TGTGCCAGCAGTTACCCGCCGGGGGTGAACACTGAAGCTTCCTTT. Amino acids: CASSYPPGVNTEASF.

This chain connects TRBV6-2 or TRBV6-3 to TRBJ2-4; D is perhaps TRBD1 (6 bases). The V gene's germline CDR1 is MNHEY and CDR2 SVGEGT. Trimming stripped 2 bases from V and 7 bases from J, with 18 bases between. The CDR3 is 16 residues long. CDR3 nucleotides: TGTGCCAGCAGTTACACATCGACAGGTCCGTCGAACATTCAGTACTTC. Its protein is CASSYTSTGPSNIQYF.

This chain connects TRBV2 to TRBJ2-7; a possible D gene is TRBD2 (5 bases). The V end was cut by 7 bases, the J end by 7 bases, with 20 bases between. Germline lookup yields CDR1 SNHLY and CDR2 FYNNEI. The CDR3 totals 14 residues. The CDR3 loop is CASTPGIVLLEQYF. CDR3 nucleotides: TGTGCCAGCACACCGGGGATAGTCCTCCTGGAGCAGTACTTC.

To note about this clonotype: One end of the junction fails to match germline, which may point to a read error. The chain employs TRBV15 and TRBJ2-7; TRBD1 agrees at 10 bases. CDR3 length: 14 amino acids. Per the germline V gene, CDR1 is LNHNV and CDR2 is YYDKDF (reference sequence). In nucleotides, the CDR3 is TGTGCCACCAGCCCTTCGACAGGGGGCTACGAGCTGTACTTC. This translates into CATSPSTGGYELYF.

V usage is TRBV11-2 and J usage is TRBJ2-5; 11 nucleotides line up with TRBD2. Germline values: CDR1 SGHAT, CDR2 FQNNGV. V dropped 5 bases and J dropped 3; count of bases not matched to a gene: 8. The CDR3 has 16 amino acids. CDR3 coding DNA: TGTGCCAGCAGCGAATGGCCACTAGCGGGAGAAGAGACCCAGTACTTC. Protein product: CASSEWPLAGEETQYF.

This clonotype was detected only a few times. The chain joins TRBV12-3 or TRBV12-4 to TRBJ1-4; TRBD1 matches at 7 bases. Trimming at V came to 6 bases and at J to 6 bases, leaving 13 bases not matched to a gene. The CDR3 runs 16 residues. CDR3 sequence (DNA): TGTGCCAGCAGGATTTTCTTTCAGGGGGATCATGAAAAACTGTTTTTT. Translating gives CASRIFFQGDHEKLFF.